A selection of T cell receptor beta chains follows, all from one sample in a study of response to subunit inactivated influenza vaccine. TCRdb itself ran the RT-PCR reads through MiXCR, one entry per CDR3 protein. The sample has roughly 500,000 distinct CDR3 sequences; under 30% are singletons. This sample also appeared in a second study, on T cells expressing NK-cell markers.

Sequencing used CD4+ T cells sorted from PBMCs, obtained roughly 12 days after vaccination. The receptor source for this set is a man aged 50-60 years who received an inactivated influenza vaccine. Each CDR3 is given with its conserved first and last residue. Each record gives: J gene, clone size, D gene, V gene, CDR3 protein, CDR3 DNA. D genes are given only for firm matches. A row's size may be missing; if present it is once, few, many or a size class.

J: TRBJ1-5
size: many
D: TRBD1
V: TRBV28
CDR3: CASRGTEPNQPQHF
DNA: TGTGCCAGCAGGGGGACAGAACCAAATCAGCCCCAGCATTTT

J: TRBJ2-3
size: few
D: TRBD2
V: TRBV12-3/TRBV12-4
CDR3: CASTPISGGADTQYF
DNA: TGTGCCAGCACCCCAATTAGCGGGGGGGCAGATACGCAGTATTTT

J: TRBJ2-1
size: few
D: TRBD2
V: TRBV5-1
CDR3: CASRPYFTTSGSSDEQFF
DNA: TGCGCCAGCAGACCCTATTTCACGACTAGCGGGAGTAGCGATGAGCAGTTCTTC

J: TRBJ1-2
size: -
D: TRBD1
V: TRBV20-1
CDR3: CSATGGVPYGYTF
DNA: TGCAGTGCTACAGGGGGCGTCCCCTATGGCTACACCTTC

J: TRBJ2-6
size: many
D: -
V: TRBV2
CDR3: CASSEDAAGANVLTF
DNA: TGTGCCAGCAGTGAAGATGCTGCTGGGGCCAACGTCCTGACTTTC

J: TRBJ2-7
size: -
D: -
V: TRBV5-1
CDR3: CASSTPPYEQYF
DNA: TGCGCCAGCAGCACCCCCCCCTACGAGCAGTACTTC

J: TRBJ2-7
size: -
D: -
V: TRBV7-2
CDR3: CASSTDRTLEQYF
DNA: TGTGCCAGCAGCACCGACAGGACCCTGGAGCAGTACTTC

J: TRBJ2-2
size: few
D: TRBD1
V: TRBV11-2
CDR3: CASSFRTGGAGELFF
DNA: TGTGCCAGCAGCTTTAGGACAGGGGGAGCCGGGGAGCTGTTTTTT

J: TRBJ2-2
size: -
D: -
V: TRBV20-1
CDR3: CSAREGGSDTGELFF
DNA: TGCAGTGCTAGAGAGGGGGGCAGTGACACCGGGGAGCTGTTTTTT

J: TRBJ1-5
size: few
D: -
V: TRBV30
CDR3: CAWSTPGDGNQPQHF
DNA: TGTGCCTGGAGTACCCCGGGGGACGGAAATCAGCCCCAGCATTTT

J: TRBJ2-5
size: few
D: -
V: TRBV7-9
CDR3: CASSQYLSEQETQYF
DNA: TGTGCCAGCAGCCAATATCTCAGCGAGCAAGAGACCCAGTACTTC

J: TRBJ2-1
size: -
D: -
V: TRBV11-2
CDR3: CASSRNRDSSYNEQFF
DNA: TGTGCCAGCAGCCGAAACCGGGATTCCTCCTACAATGAGCAGTTCTTC

J: TRBJ1-5
size: few
D: -
V: TRBV6-6
CDR3: CASSVLLEQPQHF
DNA: TGTGCCAGCAGTGTTTTACTTGAGCAGCCCCAGCATTTT

J: TRBJ2-1
size: -
D: TRBD1
V: TRBV20-1
CDR3: CSARQGATYNEQFF
DNA: TGCAGTGCTAGGCAGGGGGCTACCTACAATGAGCAGTTCTTC

J: TRBJ2-3
size: -
D: -
V: TRBV28
CDR3: CASRVGEHTDTQYF
DNA: TGTGCCAGCAGGGTGGGGGAACACACAGATACGCAGTATTTT

J: TRBJ2-1
size: few
D: -
V: TRBV10-3
CDR3: CAITPPDSQFF
DNA: TGTGCCATCACACCTCCTGATTCGCAGTTCTTC

J: TRBJ2-5
size: -
D: TRBD1
V: TRBV6-2/TRBV6-3
CDR3: CASSYSLVTGALQETQYF
DNA: TGTGCCAGCAGTTACTCGTTGGTGACAGGGGCGCTTCAAGAGACCCAGTACTTC

J: TRBJ2-7
size: -
D: TRBD2
V: TRBV7-2
CDR3: CASSPGLAEYEQYF
DNA: TGTGCCAGCAGCCCGGGACTAGCGGAGTACGAGCAGTACTTC

J: TRBJ2-2
size: -
D: -
V: TRBV24-1
CDR3: CATSDVTVNTGELFF
DNA: TGTGCCACCAGTGATGTGACTGTGAACACCGGGGAGCTGTTTTTT

J: TRBJ2-2
size: few
D: -
V: TRBV6-1
CDR3: CASSEILAGELFF
DNA: TGTGCCAGCAGTGAAATTTTGGCCGGGGAGCTGTTTTTT

J: TRBJ2-7
size: -
D: TRBD1
V: TRBV4-2
CDR3: CASSQTGMGEQYF
DNA: TGTGCCAGCAGCCAGACAGGGATGGGAGAGCAGTACTTC

J: TRBJ2-6
size: -
D: -
V: TRBV6-2/TRBV6-3
CDR3: CASSDRNSGANVLTF
DNA: TGTGCCAGCAGTGACAGGAACTCTGGGGCCAACGTCCTGACTTTC

J: TRBJ2-7
size: -
D: TRBD1
V: TRBV5-5
CDR3: CASSLLGQPRVEQYF
DNA: TGTGCCAGCAGCTTGTTGGGACAGCCTCGAGTCGAGCAGTACTTC

J: TRBJ2-7
size: -
D: -
V: TRBV29-1
CDR3: CSVVPRVGEQYF
DNA: TGCAGCGTTGTTCCTAGGGTCGGCGAGCAGTACTTC

J: TRBJ1-2
size: -
D: -
V: TRBV10-3
CDR3: CAIRSGVDNGYTF
DNA: TGTGCCATCAGATCAGGGGTGGACAATGGCTACACCTTC

J: TRBJ2-3
size: few
D: TRBD1
V: TRBV7-2
CDR3: CASSPGQGSDTQYF
DNA: TGCGCCAGCAGCCCTGGACAGGGGTCAGATACGCAGTATTTT

J: TRBJ1-6
size: few
D: -
V: TRBV12-3/TRBV12-4
CDR3: CASSFELTSSYNSPLHF
DNA: TGTGCCAGCAGTTTCGAACTTACTAGCTCCTATAATTCACCCCTCCACTTT

J: TRBJ1-2
size: -
D: TRBD1
V: TRBV7-2
CDR3: CASSLGTGGAGGYTF
DNA: TGTGCCAGCAGCTTAGGGACAGGGGGCGCCGGTGGCTACACCTTC

J: TRBJ1-2
size: -
D: -
V: TRBV28
CDR3: CASSLGQSYNYGYTF
DNA: TGTGCCAGCAGTTTGGGGCAGTCCTATAACTATGGCTACACCTTC

J: TRBJ2-3
size: -
D: -
V: TRBV6-2/TRBV6-3
CDR3: CASSYGRLAGDTQYF
DNA: TGTGCCAGCAGTTACGGTCGGCTAGCAGGAGATACGCAGTATTTT

J: TRBJ2-1
size: -
D: TRBD2
V: TRBV19
CDR3: CASSMPSGLLRVEQFF
DNA: TGTGCCAGTAGTATGCCTAGCGGATTACTGCGGGTTGAGCAGTTCTTC

J: TRBJ1-1
size: -
D: TRBD1
V: TRBV6-2/TRBV6-3
CDR3: CASSTLGQGRTEAFF
DNA: TGTGCCAGCAGTACCCTCGGACAGGGGCGCACTGAAGCTTTCTTT

J: TRBJ2-7
size: -
D: -
V: TRBV11-2
CDR3: CASRPAFGSYEQYF
DNA: TGTGCCAGCAGGCCTGCCTTCGGATCCTACGAGCAGTACTTC

J: TRBJ2-1
size: -
D: -
V: TRBV6-2/TRBV6-3
CDR3: CASSVGREQFF
DNA: TGTGCCAGCAGTGTAGGTCGTGAGCAGTTCTTC

J: TRBJ2-7
size: many
D: -
V: TRBV5-1
CDR3: CASSFRDRSYEQYF
DNA: TGCGCCAGCAGCTTCCGGGACCGAAGTTACGAGCAGTACTTC

J: TRBJ2-3
size: many
D: -
V: TRBV12-3/TRBV12-4
CDR3: CASSLVGSSTDTQYF
DNA: TGTGCCAGCAGTTTAGTCGGCTCTAGCACAGATACGCAGTATTTT

J: TRBJ2-5
size: few
D: -
V: TRBV7-8
CDR3: CASRYRPRGTQYF
DNA: TGTGCCAGCAGATATCGCCCCCGAGGGACCCAGTACTTC

J: TRBJ2-3
size: -
D: -
V: TRBV5-1
CDR3: CASSWRDGGDTQYF
DNA: TGCGCCAGCAGCTGGCGGGACGGTGGGGATACGCAGTATTTT

J: TRBJ2-1
size: few
D: TRBD1
V: TRBV7-2
CDR3: CASSINRGRLFF
DNA: TGTGCCAGCAGCATAAACAGGGGGCGTTTATTCTTC

J: TRBJ2-2
size: -
D: -
V: TRBV3-1
CDR3: CASSQVGSGELFF
DNA: TGTGCCAGCAGCCAAGTGGGGTCCGGGGAGCTGTTTTTT

J: TRBJ1-5
size: -
D: TRBD1
V: TRBV15
CDR3: CATSRDQGQGFQPQHF
DNA: TGTGCCACCAGCAGAGATCAGGGACAGGGATTTCAGCCCCAGCATTTT

J: TRBJ1-4
size: -
D: -
V: TRBV7-2
CDR3: CASSLRSTNEKLFF
DNA: TGTGCCAGCAGCTTACGTTCAACTAATGAAAAACTGTTTTTT

J: TRBJ2-1
size: few
D: -
V: TRBV5-6
CDR3: CASSRQGGGRGEQFF
DNA: TGTGCCAGCAGCCGCCAGGGGGGGGGCAGGGGTGAGCAGTTCTTC

J: TRBJ2-7
size: few
D: -
V: TRBV20-1
CDR3: CSARPSPNDEQYF
DNA: TGCAGTGCTAGACCTAGCCCTAACGACGAGCAGTACTTC

J: TRBJ2-1
size: few
D: -
V: TRBV5-1
CDR3: CASSLRLGQDEQFF
DNA: TGCGCCAGCAGCTTGAGGCTCGGCCAAGACGAGCAGTTCTTC

J: TRBJ2-1
size: many
D: -
V: TRBV29-1
CDR3: CSVDRGVGNEQFF
DNA: TGCAGCGTTGACAGGGGCGTCGGCAATGAGCAGTTCTTC

J: TRBJ2-1
size: many
D: -
V: TRBV24-1
CDR3: CATSDPSLDEQFF
DNA: TGTGCCACCAGTGACCCCTCCCTCGATGAGCAGTTCTTC

J: TRBJ1-2
size: -
D: -
V: TRBV6-9
CDR3: CASFPTPGTFCYTF
DNA: TGTGCCAGCTTTCCCACCCCTGGGACGTTCTGCTACACCTTC